The TCR beta chain described here comes from a study of shared clonotypes between healthy human individuals. There are 14 residues in the CDR3. Germline V CDR1 and CDR2: MGHDK, SYGVNS. Trimming removed 6 bases from V and 3 bases from J, with 14 bases in between. Study-level results: When naive CD4 clonotypes were compared across a handful of donors, around 5% were shared.

The sorted-subset replicate PCRs were given 150 to 250 ng DNA, which is approximately 30,000 T cell genomes. Sequencing was performed with immunoSEQ multiplex PCR; in TCRdb, only in-frame clones are kept and a portion is missing. Of approximately 340,000 clones in the sample, more than 60% were seen once. For this clone: Its antigen remains unknown.

The chain couples TRBV25-1 to TRBJ1-2; tentatively, D is TRBD1 (6 bases). What was sequenced was memory CD4+ T cells sorted from blood. Regarding subset: CD45RA-negative fraction. The sequence derives from a young man in good health. CDR3 nucleotides: TGTGCCAGCAGCGCCCGGGGGGCGGACTATGGCTACACCTTC. This translates into CASSARGADYGYTF.